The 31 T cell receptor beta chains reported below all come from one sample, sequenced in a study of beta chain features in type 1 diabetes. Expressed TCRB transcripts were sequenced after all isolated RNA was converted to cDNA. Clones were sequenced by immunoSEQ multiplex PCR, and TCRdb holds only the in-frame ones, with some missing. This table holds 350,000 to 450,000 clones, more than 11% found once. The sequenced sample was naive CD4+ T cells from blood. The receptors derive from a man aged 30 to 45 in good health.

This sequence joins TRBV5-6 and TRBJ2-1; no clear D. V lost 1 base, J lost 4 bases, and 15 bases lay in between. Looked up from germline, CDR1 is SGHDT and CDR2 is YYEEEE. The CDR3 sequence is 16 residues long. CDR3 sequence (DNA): TGTGCCAGCAGCTTGTTCATCCGAATTCTTTACAATGAGCAGTTCTTC. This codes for CASSLFIRILYNEQFF. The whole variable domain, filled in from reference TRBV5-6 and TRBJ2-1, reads DAGVTQSPTHLIKTRGQQVTLRCSPKSGHDTVSWYQQALGQGPQFIFQYYEEEERQRGNFPDRFSGHQFPNYSSELNVNALLLGDSALYLCASSLFIRILYNEQFFGPGTRLTVL.

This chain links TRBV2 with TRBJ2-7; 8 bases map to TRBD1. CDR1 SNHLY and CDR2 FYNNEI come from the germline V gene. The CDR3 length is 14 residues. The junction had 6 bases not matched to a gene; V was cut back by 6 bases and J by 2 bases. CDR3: CASSLTGVTYEQYV. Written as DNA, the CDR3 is TGTGCCAGCAGCTTGACAGGGGTGACCTACGAGCAGTACGTC.

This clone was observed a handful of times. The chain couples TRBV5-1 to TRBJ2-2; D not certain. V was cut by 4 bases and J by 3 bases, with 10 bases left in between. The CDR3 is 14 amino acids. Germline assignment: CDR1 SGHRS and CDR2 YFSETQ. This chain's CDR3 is CASSGPVDTGELFF. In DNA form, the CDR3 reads TGCGCCAGCAGCGGACCGGTCGACACCGGGGAGCTGTTTTTT. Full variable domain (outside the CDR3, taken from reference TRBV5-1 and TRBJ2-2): KAGVTQTPRYLIKTRGQQVTLSCSPISGHRSVSWYQQTPGQGLQFLFEYFSETQRNKGNFPGRFSGRQFSNSRSEMNVSTLELGDSALYLCASSGPVDTGELFFGEGSRLTVL.

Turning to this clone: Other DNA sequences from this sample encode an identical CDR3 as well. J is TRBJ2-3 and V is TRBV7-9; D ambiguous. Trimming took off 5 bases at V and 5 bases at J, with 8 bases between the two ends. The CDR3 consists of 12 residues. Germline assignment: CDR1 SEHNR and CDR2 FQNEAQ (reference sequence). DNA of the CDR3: TGTGCCAGCAGCCTGGACCTAGATACGCAGTATTTT. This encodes CASSLDLDTQYF.

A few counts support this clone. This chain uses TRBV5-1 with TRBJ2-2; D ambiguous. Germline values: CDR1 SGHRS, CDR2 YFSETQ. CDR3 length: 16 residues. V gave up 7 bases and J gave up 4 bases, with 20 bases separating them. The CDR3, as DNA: TGCGCCAGCGTTAAGACGGAGAAGGCAAGCACCGGGGAGCTGTTTTTT. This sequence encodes CASVKTEKASTGELFF.

The CDR3 protein is CASSQDLYGYTF. As DNA, the CDR3 is TGTGCCAGCAGCCAAGATCTATATGGCTACACCTTC. The chain uses TRBV4-2 and TRBJ1-2; no clear D gene. The CDR3 sequence is 12 residues long. In germline, CDR1 is LGHNA, CDR2 YNFKEQ. V lost 0 bases and J 5 bases, leaving 4 bases between the germline ends.

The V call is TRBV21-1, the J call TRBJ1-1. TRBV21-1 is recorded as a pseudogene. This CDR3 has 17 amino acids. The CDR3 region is CASSKWAPFFGVTEAFF. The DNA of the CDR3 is TGTGCCAGCAGCAAATGGGCCCCGTTCTTCGGGGTCACTGAAGCTTTCTTT.

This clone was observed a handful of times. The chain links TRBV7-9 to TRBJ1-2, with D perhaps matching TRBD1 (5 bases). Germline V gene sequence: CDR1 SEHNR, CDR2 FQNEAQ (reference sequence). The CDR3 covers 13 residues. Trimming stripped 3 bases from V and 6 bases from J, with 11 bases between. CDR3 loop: CASSFRERNGYTF. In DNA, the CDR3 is TGTGCCAGCAGCTTCAGGGAGAGGAATGGCTACACCTTC.

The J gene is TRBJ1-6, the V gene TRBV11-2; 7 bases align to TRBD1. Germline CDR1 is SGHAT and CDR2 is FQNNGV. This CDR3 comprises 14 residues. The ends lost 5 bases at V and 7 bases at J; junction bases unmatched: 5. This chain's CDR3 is CASSQTGLNSPLHF. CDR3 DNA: TGTGCCAGCAGCCAGACAGGGCTGAATTCACCCCTCCACTTT.

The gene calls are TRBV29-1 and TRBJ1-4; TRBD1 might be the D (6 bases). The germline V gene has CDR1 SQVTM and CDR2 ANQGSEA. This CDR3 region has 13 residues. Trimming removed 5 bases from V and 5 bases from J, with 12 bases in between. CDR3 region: CSVKRRGNEKLFF. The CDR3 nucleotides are TGCAGCGTTAAGCGAAGGGGGAATGAAAAACTGTTTTTT.

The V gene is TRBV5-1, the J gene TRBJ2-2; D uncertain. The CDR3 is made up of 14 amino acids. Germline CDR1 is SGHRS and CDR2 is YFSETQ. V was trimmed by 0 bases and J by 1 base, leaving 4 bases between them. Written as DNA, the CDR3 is TGCGCCAGCAGCTTGGATGAGAACACCGGGGAGCTGTTTTTT. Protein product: CASSLDENTGELFF.

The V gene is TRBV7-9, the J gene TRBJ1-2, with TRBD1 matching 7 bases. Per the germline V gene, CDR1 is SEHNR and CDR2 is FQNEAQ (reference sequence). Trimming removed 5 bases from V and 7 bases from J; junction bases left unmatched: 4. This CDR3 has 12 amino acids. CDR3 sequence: CASSPQGTGYTF. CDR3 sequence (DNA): TGTGCCAGCAGCCCACAGGGGACTGGCTACACCTTC.

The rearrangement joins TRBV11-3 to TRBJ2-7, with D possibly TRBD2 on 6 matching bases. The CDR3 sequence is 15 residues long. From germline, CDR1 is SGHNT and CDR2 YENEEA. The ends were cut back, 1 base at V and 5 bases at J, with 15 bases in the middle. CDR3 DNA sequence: TGTGCCAGCAGCTTAGCATCTGCGGGACGGCACGAGCAGTACGTC. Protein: CASSLASAGRHEQYV.

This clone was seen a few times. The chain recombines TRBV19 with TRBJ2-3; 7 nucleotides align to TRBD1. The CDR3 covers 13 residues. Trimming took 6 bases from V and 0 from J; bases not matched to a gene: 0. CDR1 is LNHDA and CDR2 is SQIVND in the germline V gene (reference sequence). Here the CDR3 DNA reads TGTGCCAGTAGACAGGGGAGCACAGATACGCAGTATTTT. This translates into CASRQGSTDTQYF.

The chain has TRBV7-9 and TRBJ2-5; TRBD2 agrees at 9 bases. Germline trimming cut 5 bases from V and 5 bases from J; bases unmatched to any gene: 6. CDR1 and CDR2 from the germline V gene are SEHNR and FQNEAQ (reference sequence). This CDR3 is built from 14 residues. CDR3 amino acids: CASSASGTYETQYF. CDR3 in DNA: TGTGCCAGCAGCGCTAGCGGGACGTACGAGACCCAGTACTTC.

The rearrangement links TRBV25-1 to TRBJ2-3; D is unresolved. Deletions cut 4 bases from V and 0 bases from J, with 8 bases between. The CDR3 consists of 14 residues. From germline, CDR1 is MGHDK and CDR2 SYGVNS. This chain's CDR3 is CASSVVGSTDTQYF. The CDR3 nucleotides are TGTGCCAGCAGTGTGGTCGGGAGCACAGATACGCAGTATTTT.

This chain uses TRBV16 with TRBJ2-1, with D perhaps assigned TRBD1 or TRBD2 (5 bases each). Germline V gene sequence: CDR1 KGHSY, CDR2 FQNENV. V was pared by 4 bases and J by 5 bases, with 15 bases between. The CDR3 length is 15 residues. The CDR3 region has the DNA TGTGCCAGCAGCCCCTACAGGACTCAAAACAATGAGCAGTTCTTC. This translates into CASSPYRTQNNEQFF. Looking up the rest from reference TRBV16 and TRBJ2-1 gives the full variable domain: GEEVAQTPKHLVRGEGQKAKLYCAPIKGHSYVFWYQQVLKNEFKFLISFQNENVFDETGMPKERFSAKCLPNSPCSLEIQATKLEDSAVYFCASSPYRTQNNEQFFGPGTRLTVL.

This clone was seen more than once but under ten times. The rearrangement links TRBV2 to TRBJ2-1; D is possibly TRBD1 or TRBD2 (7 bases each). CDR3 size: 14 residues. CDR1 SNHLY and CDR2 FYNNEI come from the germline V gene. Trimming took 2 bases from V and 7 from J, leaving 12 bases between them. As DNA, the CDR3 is TGTGCCAGCAGTGAACGACAGGGAGGGAATGAGCAGTTCTTC. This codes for CASSERQGGNEQFF. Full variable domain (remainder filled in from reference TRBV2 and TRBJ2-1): EPEVTQTPSHQVTQMGQEVILRCVPISNHLYFYWYRQILGQKVEFLVSFYNNEISEKSEIFDDQFSVERPDGSNFTLKIRSTKLEDSAMYFCASSERQGGNEQFFGPGTRLTVL.

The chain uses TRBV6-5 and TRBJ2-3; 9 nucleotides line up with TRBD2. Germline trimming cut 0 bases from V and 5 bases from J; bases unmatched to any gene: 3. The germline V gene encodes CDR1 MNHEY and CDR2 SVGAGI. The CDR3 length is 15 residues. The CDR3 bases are TGTGCCAGCAGTTACTCTAGCGGGAGAGGAGATACGCAGTATTTT. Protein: CASSYSSGRGDTQYF.

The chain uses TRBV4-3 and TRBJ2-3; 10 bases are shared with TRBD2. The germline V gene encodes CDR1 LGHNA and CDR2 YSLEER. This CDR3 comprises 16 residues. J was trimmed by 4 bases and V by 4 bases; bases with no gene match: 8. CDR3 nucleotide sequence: TGCGCCAGCAGCCCCGCTCTAGCGGGAGAGGCAGATACGCAGTATTTT. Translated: CASSPALAGEADTQYF.

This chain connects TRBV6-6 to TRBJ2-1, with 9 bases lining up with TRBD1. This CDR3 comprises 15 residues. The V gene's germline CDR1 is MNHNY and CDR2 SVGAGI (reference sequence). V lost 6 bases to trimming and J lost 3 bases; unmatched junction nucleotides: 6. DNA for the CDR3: TGTGCCAGCAGCTCCGGGACAGGGATCTACAATGAGCAGTTCTTC. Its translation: CASSSGTGIYNEQFF.

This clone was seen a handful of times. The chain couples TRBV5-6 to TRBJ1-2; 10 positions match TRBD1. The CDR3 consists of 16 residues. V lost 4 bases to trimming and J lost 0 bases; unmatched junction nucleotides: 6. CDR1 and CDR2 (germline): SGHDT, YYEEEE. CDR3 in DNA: TGTGCCAGCAGCCCGACAGGGGGCGCGGCTAACTATGGCTACACCTTC. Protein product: CASSPTGGAANYGYTF. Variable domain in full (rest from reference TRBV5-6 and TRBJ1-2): DAGVTQSPTHLIKTRGQQVTLRCSPKSGHDTVSWYQQALGQGPQFIFQYYEEEERQRGNFPDRFSGHQFPNYSSELNVNALLLGDSALYLCASSPTGGAANYGYTFGSGTRLTVV.

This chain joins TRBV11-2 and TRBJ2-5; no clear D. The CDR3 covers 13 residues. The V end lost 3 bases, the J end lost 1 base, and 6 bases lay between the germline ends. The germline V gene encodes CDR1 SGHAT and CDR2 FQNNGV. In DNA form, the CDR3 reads TGTGCCAGCAGCTTGGGTTCCCAAGAGACCCAGTACTTC. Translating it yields CASSLGSQETQYF.

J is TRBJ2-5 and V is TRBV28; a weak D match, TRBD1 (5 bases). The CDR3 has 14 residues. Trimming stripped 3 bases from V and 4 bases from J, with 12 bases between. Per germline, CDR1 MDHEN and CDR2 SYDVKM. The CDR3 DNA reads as TGTGCCAGCAGTTTCTTTGGCAGGGTAGAGACCCAGTACTTC. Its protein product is CASSFFGRVETQYF.

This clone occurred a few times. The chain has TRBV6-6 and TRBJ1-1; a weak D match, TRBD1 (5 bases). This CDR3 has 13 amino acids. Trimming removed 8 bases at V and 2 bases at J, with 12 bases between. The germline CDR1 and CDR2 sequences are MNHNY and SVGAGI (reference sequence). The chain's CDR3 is CASPGDINTEAFF. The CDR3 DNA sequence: TGTGCCAGCCCGGGGGATATCAACACTGAAGCTTTCTTT.

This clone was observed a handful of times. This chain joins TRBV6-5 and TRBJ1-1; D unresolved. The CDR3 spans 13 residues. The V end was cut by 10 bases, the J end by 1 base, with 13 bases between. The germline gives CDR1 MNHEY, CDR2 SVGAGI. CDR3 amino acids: CATAPQRNTEAFF. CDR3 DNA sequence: TGTGCCACCGCGCCACAGCGGAACACTGAAGCTTTCTTT.

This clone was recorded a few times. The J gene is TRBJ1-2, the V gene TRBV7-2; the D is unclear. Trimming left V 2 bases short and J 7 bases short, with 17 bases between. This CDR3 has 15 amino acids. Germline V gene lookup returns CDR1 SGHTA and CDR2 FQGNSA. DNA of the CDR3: TGTGCCAGCAGCTTATTAGCGACCGCCCCGTTTGGCTACACCTTC. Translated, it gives CASSLLATAPFGYTF.

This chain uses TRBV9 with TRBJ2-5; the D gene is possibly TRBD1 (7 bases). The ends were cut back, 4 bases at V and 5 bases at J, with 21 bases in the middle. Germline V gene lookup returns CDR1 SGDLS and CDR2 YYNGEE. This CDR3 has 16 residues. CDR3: CASSSGDRPRGETQYF. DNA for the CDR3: TGTGCCAGCAGCTCCGGGGACAGACCTCGGGGGGAGACCCAGTACTTC. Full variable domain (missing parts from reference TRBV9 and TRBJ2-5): DSGVTQTPKHLITATGQRVTLRCSPRSGDLSVYWYQQSLDQGLQFLIQYYNGEERAKGNILERFSAQQFPDLHSELNLSSLELGDSALYFCASSSGDRPRGETQYFGPGTRLLVL.

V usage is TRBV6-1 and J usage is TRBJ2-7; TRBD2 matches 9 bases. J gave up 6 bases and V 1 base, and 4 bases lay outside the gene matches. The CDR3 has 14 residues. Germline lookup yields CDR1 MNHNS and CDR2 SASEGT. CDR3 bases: TGTGCCAGCAGTGAAGGCGGGAGGGCGAGCGAGCAGTACGTC. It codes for CASSEGGRASEQYV.

The CDR3: CASSERLVPGPRDLAFF. In DNA form, the CDR3 reads TGTGCCAGCAGTGAACGATTGGTCCCGGGCCCCAGGGATTTGGCTTTCTTT. The chain joins TRBV6-1 to TRBJ1-1, with a possible D match to TRBD1 (5 bases). Trimming stripped 2 bases from V and 11 bases from J, with 27 bases between. The CDR3 contains 17 residues. CDR1 and CDR2 (germline): MNHNS, SASEGT.

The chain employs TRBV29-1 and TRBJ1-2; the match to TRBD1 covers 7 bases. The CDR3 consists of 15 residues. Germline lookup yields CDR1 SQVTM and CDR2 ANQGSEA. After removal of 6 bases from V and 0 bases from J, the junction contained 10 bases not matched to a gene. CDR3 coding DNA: TGCAGCGTCCAACCCCGACAGGGAGCTAACTATGGCTACACCTTC. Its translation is CSVQPRQGANYGYTF.